This T cell receptor beta chain was recovered during a study of blood T cell repertoires in COVID-19. This clone was counted a few times. Measured with immunoSEQ multiplex PCR; TCRdb has only the in-frame clones, and not every one. The table shows some 150,000 clones, with 80% occurring only once. The CDR3 is 13 amino acids. Germline values: CDR1 MRHNA, CDR2 SNTAGT. V gave up 6 bases and J gave up 0 bases, with 8 bases separating them. The chain has TRBV6-4 and TRBJ1-2; D not resolved. The sequenced sample consisted of peripheral blood. This sequence originates from a man aged 55 to 70 with active or convalescent COVID-19. The DNA for the CDR3 is TGTGCCAGCAGCCCAGAAGCTAACTATGGCTACACCTTC. This translates into CASSPEANYGYTF.